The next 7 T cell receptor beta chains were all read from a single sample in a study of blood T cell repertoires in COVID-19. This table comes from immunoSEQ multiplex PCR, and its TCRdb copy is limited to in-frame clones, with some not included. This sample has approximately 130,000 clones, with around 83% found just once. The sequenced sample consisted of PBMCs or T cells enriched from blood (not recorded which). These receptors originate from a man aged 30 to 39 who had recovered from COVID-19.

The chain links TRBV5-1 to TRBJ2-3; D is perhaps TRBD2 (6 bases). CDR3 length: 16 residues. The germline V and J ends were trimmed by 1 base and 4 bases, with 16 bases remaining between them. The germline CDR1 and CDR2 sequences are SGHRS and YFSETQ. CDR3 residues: CASSLLSSGGADTQYF. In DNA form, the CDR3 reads TGCGCCAGCAGCTTGTTGTCCAGCGGAGGGGCAGATACGCAGTATTTT.

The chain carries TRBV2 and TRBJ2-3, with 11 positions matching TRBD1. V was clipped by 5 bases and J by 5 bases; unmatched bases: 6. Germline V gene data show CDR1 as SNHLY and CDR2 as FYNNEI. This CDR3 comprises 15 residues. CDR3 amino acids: CASSPDRGRQDTQYF. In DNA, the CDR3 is TGTGCCAGCAGTCCGGACAGGGGGCGCCAAGATACGCAGTATTTT.

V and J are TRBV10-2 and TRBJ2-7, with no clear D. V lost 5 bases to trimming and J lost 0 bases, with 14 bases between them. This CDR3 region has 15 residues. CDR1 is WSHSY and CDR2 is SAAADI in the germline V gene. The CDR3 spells CASSHPGSSSYEQYF. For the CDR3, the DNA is TGCGCCAGCAGTCACCCCGGATCTAGCTCCTACGAGCAGTACTTC.

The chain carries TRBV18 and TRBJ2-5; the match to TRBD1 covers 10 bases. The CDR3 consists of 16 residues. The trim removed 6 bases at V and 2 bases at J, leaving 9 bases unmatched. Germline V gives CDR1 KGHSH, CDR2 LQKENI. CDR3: CASSRTGGQGQETQYF. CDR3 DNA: TGTGCCAGCTCGCGGACAGGGGGTCAGGGGCAAGAGACCCAGTACTTC.

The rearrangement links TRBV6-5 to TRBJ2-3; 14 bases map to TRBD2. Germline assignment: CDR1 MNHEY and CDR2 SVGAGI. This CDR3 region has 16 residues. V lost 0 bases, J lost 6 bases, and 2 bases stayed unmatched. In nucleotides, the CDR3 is TGTGCCAGCAGTTACTCGACTAGCGGGGGGGTTGATACGCAGTATTTT. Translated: CASSYSTSGGVDTQYF.

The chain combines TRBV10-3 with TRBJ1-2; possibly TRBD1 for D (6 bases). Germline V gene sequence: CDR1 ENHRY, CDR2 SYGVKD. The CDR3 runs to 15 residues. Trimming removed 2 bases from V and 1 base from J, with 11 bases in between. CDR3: CAISEGGSFNYGYTF. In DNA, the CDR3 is TGTGCCATCAGTGAGGGGGGCAGCTTTAACTATGGCTACACCTTC.

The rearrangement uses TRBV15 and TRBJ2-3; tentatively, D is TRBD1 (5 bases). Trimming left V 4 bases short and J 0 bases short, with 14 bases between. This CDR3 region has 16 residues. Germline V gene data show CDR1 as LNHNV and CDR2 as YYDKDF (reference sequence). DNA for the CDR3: TGTGCCACCAGCACAGGCACAGGCGTCAGCACAGATACGCAGTATTTT. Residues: CATSTGTGVSTDTQYF. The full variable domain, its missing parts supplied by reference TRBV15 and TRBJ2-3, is DAMVIQNPRYQVTQFGKPVTLSCSQTLNHNVMYWYQQKSSQAPKLLFHYYDKDFNNEADTPDNFQSRRPNTSFCFLDIRSPGLGDTAMYLCATSTGTGVSTDTQYFGPGTRLTVL.